Listed here are 27 T cell receptor beta chains from one sample, sequenced in a study of spatial heterogeneity in lung cancer. From the 5' RACE reads, TCRdb called clonotypes with MiXCR, one entry per CDR3 protein. The profile covers 5,700 or so distinct CDR3 sequences, with less than 9.5% appearing a single time and around 27% taken by the ten largest. The study, taken as a whole, reports: Tumor mutation counts were tracked by expanded intratumoral alpha and beta TCR counts.

As for time point: sample taken at primary tumor resection. Their antigens remain unidentified. The sequenced sample was lung tumor tissue, obtained at surgery. These receptors were obtained from a female donor with early-stage non-small cell lung cancer.

This clonotype appeared many times. Since the library was made to target alpha chains, this beta chain is a stray read and its abundance is not meaningful. V is TRBV7-2 and J is TRBJ2-3, with 8 bases matching TRBD2. The ends lost 5 bases at V and 2 bases at J; junction bases unmatched: 9. CDR3 length: 16 residues. Germline CDR1 is SGHTA and CDR2 is FQGNSA. The CDR3, as DNA: TGTGCCAGCAGCCGAGAAAGAGCGGGGGCCACAGATACGCAGTATTTT. Amino acids: CASSRERAGATDTQYF.

This clonotype showed up many times. Since it is a stray read in a library aimed at alpha chains, this beta chain has a size that is not meaningful. The V and J genes are TRBV18 and TRBJ2-4; D gene unclear. Germline loops: CDR1 KGHSH, CDR2 LQKENI. The CDR3 is 14 residues long. Trimming took 2 bases from V and 2 from J, leaving 7 bases between them. The CDR3 bases are TGTGCCAGCTCACCAGATATACCCAAAAACATTCAGTACTTC. Translation: CASSPDIPKNIQYF.

This clonotype is medium-sized within its sample. In a library made to pick up alpha chains, this beta chain is a stray read with a size that means little. V is TRBV3-1 and J is TRBJ2-5; TRBD2 matches at 12 bases. Unmatched junction bases numbered 8, after V lost 4 bases and J lost 5 bases. The CDR3 is 16 residues long. Germline V gives CDR1 LGHDT, CDR2 YNNKEL (reference sequence). DNA for the CDR3: TGTGCCAGCAGCCCTGGACTAGCGGGAAGGGGGGAGACCCAGTACTTC. It yields the protein CASSPGLAGRGETQYF.

This clonotype counts as medium-sized. This beta chain is an unintended read in a library built for alpha chains; its size means little. The CDR3: CSAPDFATNEKLFF. CDR3 DNA sequence: TGCAGTGCGCCGGACTTTGCAACTAATGAAAAACTGTTTTTT. The chain links TRBV20-1 to TRBJ1-4; D uncertain. Between the trimmed V and J ends, which lost 6 bases and 0 bases, there was a span of 11 bases. The CDR3 is 14 residues long. CDR1 DFQATT and CDR2 SNEGSKA come from the germline V gene (reference sequence).

This clonotype is medium-sized. This beta chain lies outside the target of a library built for alpha chains; its clone size means little. The chain uses TRBV5-1 and TRBJ2-1, with 14 bases matching TRBD2. V lost 4 bases and J lost 4; bases outside the gene matches: 7. The CDR3 sequence is 17 residues long. Per germline, CDR1 SGHRS and CDR2 YFSETQ. The CDR3 DNA follows: TGCGCCAGCAGCGTCGGGACTAGCGGGGGATATTACAATGAGCAGTTCTTC. As protein: CASSVGTSGGYYNEQFF.

Comments on this clonotype: Since it is a stray read in a library aimed at alpha chains, this beta chain has a size that is not meaningful. This rearrangement joins TRBV6-5 to TRBJ2-5; weak D call: TRBD2 (6 bases). V shed 9 bases and J shed 1 base, with 12 bases lying between them. The CDR3 covers 13 residues. CDR1 is MNHEY, CDR2 SVGAGI, per germline. CDR3 bases: TGTGCCAGTGCGGGGTTCACCCAAGAGACCCAGTACTTC. Residues: CASAGFTQETQYF.

This clonotype showed up many times. This beta chain represents an off-target read in a library built for alpha chains; its size is of limited meaning. V usage is TRBV5-6 and J usage is TRBJ2-4; no reliable D call. V lost 0 bases to trimming and J lost 0 bases, with 7 bases between them. The CDR3 spans 15 residues. Germline lookup yields CDR1 SGHDT and CDR2 YYEEEE. The chain's CDR3 is CASSLGPLAKNIQYF. CDR3 DNA: TGTGCCAGCAGCTTGGGTCCACTAGCCAAAAACATTCAGTACTTC. Combining the CDR3 with reference TRBV5-6 and TRBJ2-4 gives the whole variable domain DAGVTQSPTHLIKTRGQQVTLRCSPKSGHDTVSWYQQALGQGPQFIFQYYEEEERQRGNFPDRFSGHQFPNYSSELNVNALLLGDSALYLCASSLGPLAKNIQYFGAGTRLSVL.

This clonotype was seen ten or more times. The library was built for alpha chains, so this beta chain is an off-target read and its size means little. J is TRBJ2-3 and V is TRBV3-1, with unresolved D. Trimming shortened V by 0 bases and J by 4 bases, and 17 bases separated the two germline ends. The germline CDR1 and CDR2 sequences are LGHDT and YNNKEL (reference sequence). The CDR3 has 17 amino acids. CDR3 DNA sequence: TGTGCCAGCAGCCAAGAAGGTCGCGCATTAAGGGCAGATACGCAGTATTTT. Its translation is CASSQEGRALRADTQYF.

This clonotype is labeled medium-sized. This beta chain lies outside the target of a library built for alpha chains; its clone size means little. CDR3 nucleotide sequence: TGTGCCAGTAATCCTAGGGGGGACACCGGGGAGCTGTTTTTT. As protein: CASNPRGDTGELFF. This chain uses TRBV9 with TRBJ2-2, with D perhaps matching TRBD1 or TRBD2 (6 bases each). The CDR3 totals 14 residues. Per germline, CDR1 SGDLS and CDR2 YYNGEE. Trimming stripped 8 bases from V and 3 bases from J, with 14 bases between.

There are many counts of this clonotype. This beta chain lies outside the target of a library built for alpha chains; its clone size means little. The chain joins TRBV12-3 or TRBV12-4 to TRBJ2-1; D is perhaps TRBD2 (6 bases). The V gene lost 6 bases and the J gene lost 0 bases, with 12 bases spanning the gap. The CDR3 is 15 residues long. The CDR3, as DNA: TGTGCCAGCAGCCCCCTAGCGCGCTCCTACAATGAGCAGTTCTTC. It is translated as CASSPLARSYNEQFF.

Ten or more counts support this clonotype. Being off target in a library aimed at alpha chains, this beta chain has a size of little meaning. The gene calls are TRBV7-6 and TRBJ1-1; tentatively, D is TRBD1 (6 bases). The CDR3 contains 12 residues. Germline values: CDR1 SGHVS, CDR2 FNYEAQ. With 5 bases removed from V and 8 bases from J, the gap between germline ends came to 12 bases. CDR3 residues: CASSPGADEAFF. CDR3 in DNA: TGTGCCAGCAGCCCAGGGGCGGACGAAGCTTTCTTT.

A word on this clonotype: Little can be read into the size of this beta chain, an off-target read in a library designed for alpha chains. The chain has TRBV28 and TRBJ1-1, with no clear D. The CDR3 is 12 residues long. Deletions cut 5 bases from V and 4 bases from J, with 8 bases between. Germline lookup yields CDR1 MDHEN and CDR2 SYDVKM. The CDR3 nucleotides read TGTGCCAGCAGTGCTAGGATCACTGAAGCTTTCTTT. It is translated as CASSARITEAFF.

This clonotype was counted at least ten times. This beta chain is an off-target read within a library intended for alpha chains, so its frequency means little. The chain has TRBV9 and TRBJ2-3, with D perhaps matching TRBD1 (5 bases). The germline CDR1 and CDR2 sequences are SGDLS and YYNGEE. The CDR3 covers 13 residues. The V end was cut by 0 bases, the J end by 5 bases, with 7 bases between. The CDR3 DNA sequence: TGTGCCAGCAGCGTAGAAGGGGTAGATACGCAGTATTTT. Protein sequence: CASSVEGVDTQYF.

This clonotype was counted many times. This beta chain was picked up by a library intended for alpha chains and is off target, so its count carries little meaning. The chain carries TRBV20-1 and TRBJ2-1; D is perhaps TRBD1 (6 bases). The V end lost 3 bases, the J end lost 2 bases, and 11 bases lay between the germline ends. This CDR3 spans 14 amino acids. Germline V gives CDR1 DFQATT, CDR2 SNEGSKA (reference sequence). CDR3 in amino acids: CSARGDTAYNEQFF. The CDR3 region has the DNA TGCAGTGCTAGGGGGGACACCGCCTACAATGAGCAGTTCTTC.

In its sample, this clonotype was seen many times. This beta chain appears as a stray read in a library generated for alpha chains; its size is not informative. This sequence joins TRBV7-2 and TRBJ2-5; D unclear. Germline V gene data show CDR1 as SGHTA and CDR2 as FQGNSA. V lost 1 base, J lost 5 bases, and 11 bases lay in between. This CDR3 region has 14 residues. Written as DNA, the CDR3 is TGTGCCAGCAGCTTAGACCTGGGAACGGAGACCCAGTACTTC. This codes for CASSLDLGTETQYF.

As for this clonotype: This beta chain is a stray sequence in a library constructed for alpha chains; its clone size is not meaningful. V gene TRBV19 combines with J gene TRBJ2-7, with a weak D call TRBD2 (6 bases). This CDR3 has 13 residues. Germline CDR1 LNHDA, CDR2 SQIVND (reference sequence). Trimming took off 10 bases at V and 0 bases at J, with 13 bases between the two ends. The CDR3 coding sequence is TGTGCCACCTGGGACGGGAGCTCCTACGAGCAGTACTTC. This translates into CATWDGSSYEQYF. The variable domain in full, completed from reference TRBV19 and TRBJ2-7, reads DGGITQSPKYLFRKEGQNVTLSCEQNLNHDAMYWYRQDPGQGLRLIYYSQIVNDFQKGDIAEGYSVSREKKESFPLTVTSAQKNPTAFYLCATWDGSSYEQYFGPGTRLTVT.

Regarding this clonotype: Because this beta chain is a stray read in a library intended to capture alpha chains, its abundance should not be given much weight. The chain carries TRBV6-2 or TRBV6-3 and TRBJ1-1; TRBD1 agrees at 7 bases. V trimming: 2 bases; J trimming: 2 bases; junction bases outside the gene matches: 2. This CDR3 has 14 amino acids. Germline loops: CDR1 MNHEY, CDR2 SVGEGT. CDR3: CASSYGTVNTEAFF. The CDR3 nucleotides are TGTGCCAGCAGTTACGGGACAGTTAACACTGAAGCTTTCTTT.

This clonotype was counted ten times or more. This beta chain represents an off-target read in a library built for alpha chains; its size is of limited meaning. V gene TRBV29-1 combines with J gene TRBJ2-5; D not certain. This CDR3 is built from 12 residues. The V gene's germline CDR1 is SQVTM and CDR2 ANQGSEA. The V and J ends lost 5 bases and 3 bases respectively, with 10 bases between them. The CDR3 DNA sequence: TGCAGCGTTTCCTGGCAGGAAGAGACCCAGTACTTC. Its translation: CSVSWQEETQYF.

By its share, this clonotype is medium-sized. A library made for alpha chains picked up this beta chain off target, so its size means little. This rearrangement joins TRBV11-2 to TRBJ2-5; TRBD1 is a possible D gene (5 bases). There are 13 residues in the CDR3. Germline V gene lookup returns CDR1 SGHAT and CDR2 FQNNGV. Trimming stripped 1 base from V and 4 bases from J, with 7 bases between. The CDR3 DNA reads as TGTGCCAGCAGCTTAGGGGGCCGAGAGACCCAGTACTTC. This sequence encodes CASSLGGRETQYF. The whole variable domain, filled in from reference TRBV11-2 and TRBJ2-5, reads EAGVAQSPRYKIIEKRQSVAFWCNPISGHATLYWYQQILGQGPKLLIQFQNNGVVDDSQLPKDRFSAERLKGVDSTLKIQPAKLEDSAVYLCASSLGGRETQYFGPGTRLLVL.

This clonotype was seen only a few times. Being off target in a library aimed at alpha chains, this beta chain has a size of little meaning. The chain has TRBV27 and TRBJ2-7; D gene ambiguous. There are 13 residues in the CDR3. Germline CDR1 and CDR2: MNHEY and SMNVEV (reference sequence). V shed 3 bases and J shed 2 bases, with 8 bases lying between them. CDR3 in amino acids: CASSFGAAYEQYF. CDR3 nucleotides: TGTGCCAGCAGTTTCGGCGCGGCCTACGAGCAGTACTTC.

This clonotype came up many times. The library was built for alpha chains, so this beta chain is an off-target read and its size means little. The J gene is TRBJ2-5, the V gene TRBV4-3, with 8 bases aligning to TRBD1. With 2 bases clipped from V and 5 bases from J, the junction kept 7 bases outside the gene matches. CDR1 and CDR2 from the germline V gene are LGHNA and YSLEER. There are 15 residues in the CDR3. The CDR3 DNA is TGCGCCAGCAGCCAAATTCAGGGGGCTAGGGAGACCCAGTACTTC. It specifies CASSQIQGARETQYF.

This clonotype was counted many times. The library was prepared for alpha chains; this beta chain is a stray read, so its frequency means little. The chain employs TRBV11-2 and TRBJ2-4, with 8 bases identical to TRBD1. The CDR3 is 14 residues long. The V and J ends lost 4 bases and 8 bases, in that order; junction bases with no gene match: 7. In germline, CDR1 is SGHAT, CDR2 FQNNGV. In DNA, the CDR3 is TGTGCCAGCAGCTCTCAGGGGGCAGGAGACATTCAGTACTTC. As protein: CASSSQGAGDIQYF.

There are many counts of this clonotype. This beta chain represents an off-target read in a library built for alpha chains; its size is of limited meaning. The rearrangement uses TRBV20-1 and TRBJ2-2, with D possibly being TRBD2 (6 bases). Trimming cost V 6 bases and J 2 bases, with 13 bases left between them. The germline V gene encodes CDR1 DFQATT and CDR2 SNEGSKA (reference sequence). The length of the CDR3 is 14 residues. The CDR3 sequence: CSAVDYGNTGELFF. CDR3 nucleotides: TGCAGTGCGGTGGACTATGGAAACACCGGGGAGCTGTTTTTT.

This clonotype is labeled medium-sized. This beta chain is a stray sequence in a library constructed for alpha chains; its clone size is not meaningful. The chain carries TRBV11-2 and TRBJ2-1, with 10 bases matching TRBD2. Germline assignment: CDR1 SGHAT and CDR2 FQNNGV. Trimming took 5 bases from V and 5 from J; bases not matched to a gene: 9. This CDR3 spans 16 amino acids. Written as DNA, the CDR3 is TGTGCCAGCAGCCCAGCCACTAGCGGGATCCACAATGAGCAGTTCTTC. Residues: CASSPATSGIHNEQFF.

There are many counts of this clonotype. Since it is a stray read in a library aimed at alpha chains, this beta chain has a size that is not meaningful. The genes are TRBV10-3 and TRBJ2-7, with 8 bases lining up with TRBD2. This CDR3 contains 14 residues. CDR1 ENHRY and CDR2 SYGVKD come from the germline V gene. The J segment lost 10 bases and the V segment lost 3 bases, leaving 11 bases of the junction unmatched. CDR3 loop: CAISDSPEIAGQYF. In DNA form, the CDR3 reads TGTGCCATCAGTGACTCCCCCGAGATAGCGGGACAGTACTTC.

There are many counts of this clonotype. Found in a library prepared for alpha chains, this beta chain is an off-target read, and its abundance has little meaning. The V gene is TRBV28, the J gene TRBJ2-7, with 9 bases aligning to TRBD2. Germline CDR1 and CDR2: MDHEN and SYDVKM. This CDR3 has 18 amino acids. Here the CDR3 reads CASEGASGTGGRTGEQYF. Here the CDR3 DNA reads TGTGCTTCCGAGGGGGCTAGCGGGACCGGAGGGCGAACGGGAGAGCAGTACTTC. The entire variable domain, with the rest obtained from reference TRBV28 and TRBJ2-7, is as follows: DVKVTQSSRYLVKRTGEKVFLECVQDMDHENMFWYRQDPGLGLRLIYFSYDVKMKEKGDIPEGYSVSREKKERFSLILESASTNQTSMYLCASEGASGTGGRTGEQYFGPGTRLTVT.

This clonotype was observed at least ten times. This beta chain slipped into a library made for alpha chains as a stray read, so its size is not meaningful. The chain uses TRBV4-3 and TRBJ2-7; D is possibly TRBD2 (5 bases). The CDR3 contains 13 residues. From germline, CDR1 is LGHNA and CDR2 YSLEER. Deletions cut 0 bases from V and 5 bases from J, with 8 bases between. The CDR3 reads CASSQDFGDEQYF. CDR3 coding DNA: TGCGCCAGCAGCCAAGATTTCGGGGACGAGCAGTACTTC.